This T cell receptor (beta chain) appears in the sequencing data of a study of shared clonotypes between healthy human individuals. The assay was immunoSEQ multiplex PCR, and TCRdb's table has in-frame clones only and misses some. The data show about 600,000 clones, roughly 97% seen once. Looked up from germline, CDR1 is MNHEY and CDR2 is SVGAGI. The CDR3 is 15 residues long. V lost 5 bases, J lost 6 bases, and 6 bases stayed unmatched. The J gene is TRBJ2-7, the V gene TRBV6-5; 14 bases agree with TRBD2. The sequenced material came from naive CD4+ T cells sorted from blood. Subset specified: CD45RA+ positively selected. The TCR comes from a woman in her 30s in good health. The chain's CDR3 is CASSRTSGRSAEQYF. For the CDR3, the DNA is TGTGCCAGCAGTAGGACTAGCGGGAGGTCGGCCGAGCAGTACTTC.